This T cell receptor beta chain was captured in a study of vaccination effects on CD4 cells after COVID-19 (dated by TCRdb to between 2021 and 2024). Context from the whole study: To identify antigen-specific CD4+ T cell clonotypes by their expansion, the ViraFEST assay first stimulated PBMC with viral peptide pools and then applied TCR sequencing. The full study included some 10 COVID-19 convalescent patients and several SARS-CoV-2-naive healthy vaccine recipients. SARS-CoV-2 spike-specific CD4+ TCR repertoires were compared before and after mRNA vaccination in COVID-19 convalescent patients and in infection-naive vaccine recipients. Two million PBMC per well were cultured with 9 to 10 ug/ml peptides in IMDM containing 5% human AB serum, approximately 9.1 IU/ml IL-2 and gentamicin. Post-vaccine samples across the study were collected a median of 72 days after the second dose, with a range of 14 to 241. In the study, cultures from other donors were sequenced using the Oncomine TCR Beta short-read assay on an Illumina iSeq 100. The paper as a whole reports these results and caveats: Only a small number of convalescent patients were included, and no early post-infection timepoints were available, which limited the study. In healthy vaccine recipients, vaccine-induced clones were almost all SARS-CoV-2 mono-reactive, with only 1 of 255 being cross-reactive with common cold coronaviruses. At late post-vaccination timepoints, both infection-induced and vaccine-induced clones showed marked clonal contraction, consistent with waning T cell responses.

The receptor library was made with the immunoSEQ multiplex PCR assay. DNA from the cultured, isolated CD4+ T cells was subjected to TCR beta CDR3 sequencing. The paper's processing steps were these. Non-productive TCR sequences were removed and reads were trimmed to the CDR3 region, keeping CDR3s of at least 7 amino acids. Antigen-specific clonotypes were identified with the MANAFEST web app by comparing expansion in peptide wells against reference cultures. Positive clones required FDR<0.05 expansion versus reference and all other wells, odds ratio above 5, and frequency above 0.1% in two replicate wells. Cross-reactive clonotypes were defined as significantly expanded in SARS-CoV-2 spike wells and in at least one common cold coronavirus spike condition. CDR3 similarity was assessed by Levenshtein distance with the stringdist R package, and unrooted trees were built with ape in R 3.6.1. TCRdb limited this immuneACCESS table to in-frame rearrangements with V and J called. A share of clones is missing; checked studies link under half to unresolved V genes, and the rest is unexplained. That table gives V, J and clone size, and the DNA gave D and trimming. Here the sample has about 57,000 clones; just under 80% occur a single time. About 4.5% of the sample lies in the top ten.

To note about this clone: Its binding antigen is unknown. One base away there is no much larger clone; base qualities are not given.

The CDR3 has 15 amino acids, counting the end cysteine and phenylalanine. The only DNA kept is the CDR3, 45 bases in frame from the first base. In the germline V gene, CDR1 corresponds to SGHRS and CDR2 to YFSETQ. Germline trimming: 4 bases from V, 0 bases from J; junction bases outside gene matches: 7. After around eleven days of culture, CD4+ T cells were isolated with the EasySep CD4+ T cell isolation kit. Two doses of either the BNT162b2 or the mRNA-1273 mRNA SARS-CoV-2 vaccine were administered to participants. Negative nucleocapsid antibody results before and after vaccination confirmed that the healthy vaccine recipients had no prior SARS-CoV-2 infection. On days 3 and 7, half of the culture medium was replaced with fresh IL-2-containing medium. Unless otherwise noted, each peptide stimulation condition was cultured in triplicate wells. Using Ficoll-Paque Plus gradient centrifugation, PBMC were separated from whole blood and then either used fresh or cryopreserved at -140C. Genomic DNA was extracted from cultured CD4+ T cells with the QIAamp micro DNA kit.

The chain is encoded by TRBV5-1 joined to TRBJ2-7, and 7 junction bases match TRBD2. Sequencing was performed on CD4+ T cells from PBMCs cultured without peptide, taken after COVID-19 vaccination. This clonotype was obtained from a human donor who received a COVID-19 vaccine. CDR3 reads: CASSPSGGSSYEQYF. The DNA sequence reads TGCGCCAGCAGCCCGAGCGGCGGGAGCTCCTACGAGCAGTACTTC.